A single sample gave rise to the 25 T cell receptor beta chains below, sequenced in a study of cytomegalovirus exposure and HLA in healthy donors. This PCR relied on a set of 60 Vbeta primers and 13 Jbeta primers. Only in-frame clones appear in the TCRdb table, and some are missing; sequencing was by immunoSEQ multiplex PCR. In the table there are more than 85,000 clones, around 84% of which are singletons. Source material: PBMCs. All receptors come from a woman under 30 in good health and CMV-seronegative.

The chain uses TRBV28 and TRBJ2-3; perhaps TRBD1 as D (6 bases). The length of the CDR3 is 16 residues. CDR1 is MDHEN, CDR2 SYDVKM, per germline. The germline V and J ends were trimmed by 4 bases and 2 bases, with 16 bases remaining between them. The CDR3: CASSSPLRDNTDTQYF. The CDR3 DNA reads TGTGCCAGCAGTTCGCCGCTAAGGGACAACACAGATACGCAGTATTTT. The whole variable domain, filled in from reference TRBV28 and TRBJ2-3, reads DVKVTQSSRYLVKRTGEKVFLECVQDMDHENMFWYRQDPGLGLRLIYFSYDVKMKEKGDIPEGYSVSREKKERFSLILESASTNQTSMYLCASSSPLRDNTDTQYFGPGTRLTVL.

The chain carries TRBV25-1 and TRBJ2-3, with 13 bases identical to TRBD2. CDR1 is MGHDK and CDR2 is SYGVNS in the germline V gene. Trimming removed 2 bases from V and 1 base from J; junction bases left unmatched: 0. The length of the CDR3 is 16 residues. CDR3 sequence (DNA): TGTGCCAGCAGTGAAACTAGCGGGAGGGGCACAGATACGCAGTATTTT. It is translated as CASSETSGRGTDTQYF.

The chain combines TRBV5-4 with TRBJ1-3; 7 bases align to TRBD1. The germline V gene encodes CDR1 SGHNT and CDR2 YYREEE (reference sequence). V lost 4 bases and J lost 5; bases outside the gene matches: 9. This CDR3 has 15 amino acids. CDR3 nucleotides: TGTGCCAGCAGCGAAACCGGGACAGCCCGAAACACCATATATTTT. This sequence encodes CASSETGTARNTIYF.

The chain links TRBV9 to TRBJ2-5; 12 bases line up with TRBD2. The junction had 4 bases not matched to a gene; V was cut back by 0 bases and J by 4 bases. Germline V gene data show CDR1 as SGDLS and CDR2 as YYNGEE. The CDR3 contains 16 residues. CDR3 region: CASSVGLAGARETQYF. The CDR3 DNA sequence: TGTGCCAGCAGCGTAGGACTAGCGGGGGCTCGAGAGACCCAGTACTTC.

The chain recombines TRBV7-2 with TRBJ2-5; 9 bases are shared with TRBD2. Germline CDR1 is SGHTA and CDR2 is FQGNSA. V was pared by 5 bases and J by 3 bases, with 1 base of the junction left unmatched. This CDR3 contains 13 residues. CDR3: CASSRGGEETQYF. CDR3 DNA: TGTGCCAGCAGCCGCGGGGGGGAAGAGACCCAGTACTTC. Based on the CDR3 plus reference TRBV7-2 and TRBJ2-5, the full variable domain is GAGVSQSPSNKVTEKGKDVELRCDPISGHTALYWYRQSLGQGLEFLIYFQGNSAPDKSGLPSDRFSAERTGGSVSTLTIQRTQQEDSAVYLCASSRGGEETQYFGPGTRLLVL.

The chain couples TRBV5-6 to TRBJ1-6, with D possibly being TRBD1 (5 bases). CDR1 and CDR2 from the germline V gene are SGHDT and YYEEEE. The CDR3 sequence is 16 residues long. Trimming shortened V by 2 bases and J by 3 bases, and 12 bases separated the two germline ends. CDR3 nucleotide sequence: TGTGCCAGCAGCTTTGGGGGAGGCGGCTATAATTCACCCCTCCACTTT. Translating gives CASSFGGGGYNSPLHF.

The chain employs TRBV4-3 and TRBJ2-5, with 8 bases identical to TRBD1. Matching the DNA end better, TRBJ2-7 makes the J call doubtful. Per the germline V gene, CDR1 is LGHNA and CDR2 is YSLEER. CDR3 length: 14 amino acids. Written as DNA, the CDR3 is TGCGCCAGCAGCCCCTCGACAGGGGACTACGAGCAGTACTTC. This sequence encodes CASSPSTGDYEQYF.

The rearrangement joins TRBV4-3 to TRBJ2-1; D is ambiguous. This CDR3 is 16 amino acids long. The ends were cut back, 0 bases at V and 6 bases at J, with 15 bases in the middle. Germline V lookup: CDR1 LGHNA, CDR2 YSLEER. Here the CDR3 reads CASSQDSSPGVNEQFF. As DNA, the CDR3 is TGCGCCAGCAGCCAAGATAGCTCGCCCGGCGTCAATGAGCAGTTCTTC.

The chain joins TRBV6-4 to TRBJ2-3, with a tentative D call TRBD2 (6 bases). CDR3 size: 15 residues. Germline V CDR1 and CDR2: MRHNA, SNTAGT. The germline V and J ends were trimmed by 3 bases and 0 bases, with 10 bases remaining between them. CDR3 sequence (DNA): TGTGCCAGCAGTGAATTCGGGGGAAGCACAGATACGCAGTATTTT. Protein product: CASSEFGGSTDTQYF.

The sample holds one count of this clone. The chain has TRBV27 and TRBJ2-7; TRBD1 is a possible D gene (5 bases). Trimming removed 2 bases at V and 0 bases at J, with 11 bases between. The CDR3 contains 15 residues. Per germline, CDR1 MNHEY and CDR2 SMNVEV (reference sequence). CDR3 nucleotides: TGTGCCAGCAGTTTACAGGGAAAGAGCTCCTACGAGCAGTACTTC. Its translation is CASSLQGKSSYEQYF.

V is TRBV21-1 and J is TRBJ2-3; TRBD2, as called in the table, went unchecked against the DNA. TRBV21-1 has pseudogene status. The CDR3 has 18 residues. In nucleotides, the CDR3 is TGTGCCAGCAGCAAGATGATAATGACTAGCGGCAGCACAGATACGCAGTATTTT. It encodes CASSKMIMTSGSTDTQYF.

The chain is built from TRBV18 and TRBJ1-5; D might be TRBD1 (6 bases). CDR1 KGHSH and CDR2 LQKENI come from the germline V gene. V gave up 3 bases and J gave up 6 bases, with 12 bases separating them. This CDR3 comprises 14 residues. The DNA for the CDR3 is TGTGCCAGCTCACCGGGGGGGCGCGGTCAGCCCCAGCATTTT. It codes for CASSPGGRGQPQHF.

As to this clone: At one end, the junction sequence differs from germline, possibly due to a read error. V is TRBV7-9 and J is TRBJ2-2; D is ambiguous. The CDR3 runs 14 residues. Germline CDR1 and CDR2: SEHNR and FQNEAQ (reference sequence). The chain's CDR3 is CSSSLSLLYGELFF. As DNA, the CDR3 is TGTTCCAGCAGCTTATCTCTCTTATACGGGGAGCTGTTTTTT.

This clone was observed a single time. The rearrangement links TRBV5-1 to TRBJ2-5, with TRBD2 matching 9 bases. CDR1 is SGHRS, CDR2 YFSETQ, per germline. With 0 bases clipped from V and 1 base from J, the junction kept 4 bases outside the gene matches. The CDR3 sequence is 16 residues long. CDR3 sequence reads: CASSLVAGASQETQYF. The CDR3, as DNA: TGCGCCAGCAGCTTGGTAGCGGGGGCGTCCCAAGAGACCCAGTACTTC.

The chain links TRBV18 to TRBJ1-5; D is ambiguous. CDR3 size: 14 residues. CDR1 and CDR2 (germline): KGHSH, LQKENI. V was pared by 2 bases and J by 2 bases, with 7 bases between. CDR3 sequence (DNA): TGTGCCAGCTCACCAGAGAGGGGCAATCAGCCCCAGCATTTT. Its protein is CASSPERGNQPQHF.

The V and J genes are TRBV5-1 and TRBJ2-7; TRBD2 might be the D (5 bases). Trimming pared 0 bases from V and 2 bases from J, leaving 12 bases between. The CDR3 covers 15 residues. Germline loops: CDR1 SGHRS, CDR2 YFSETQ. The CDR3 DNA follows: TGCGCCAGCAGCTTGGAAATCGACGGGACCTACGAGCAGTACTTC. Its protein is CASSLEIDGTYEQYF.

The chain employs TRBV30 and TRBJ2-3; the D gene is possibly TRBD2 (6 bases). Trimming took 1 base from V and 0 from J, leaving 20 bases between them. Germline CDR1 is GTSNPN and CDR2 is SVGIG (reference sequence). The CDR3 spans 18 residues. CDR3 sequence reads: CAWSGGEFGQTSTDTQYF. The DNA for the CDR3 is TGTGCCTGGAGTGGGGGGGAATTCGGCCAGACTAGCACAGATACGCAGTATTTT.

CDR3 sequence reads: CASSTSGRRGNTEAFF. Here the CDR3 DNA reads TGTGCCAGCAGTACATCAGGACGGAGGGGTAACACTGAAGCTTTCTTT. This chain uses TRBV2 with TRBJ1-1; D is possibly TRBD1 (5 bases). V gave up 5 bases and J gave up 2 bases, with 18 bases separating them. This CDR3 contains 16 residues. From germline, CDR1 is SNHLY and CDR2 FYNNEI. Full variable domain (outside the CDR3, taken from reference TRBV2 and TRBJ1-1): EPEVTQTPSHQVTQMGQEVILRCVPISNHLYFYWYRQILGQKVEFLVSFYNNEISEKSEIFDDQFSVERPDGSNFTLKIRSTKLEDSAMYFCASSTSGRRGNTEAFFGQGTRLTVV.

This clone has only one observation. CDR3 sequence: CASSYRGQETQYF. The CDR3 bases are TGTGCCAGCAGTTACCGGGGCCAAGAGACCCAGTACTTC. The gene calls are TRBV6-6 and TRBJ2-5, with D maybe TRBD2 (5 bases). The CDR3 has 13 residues. V lost 2 bases and J 1 base, leaving 5 bases between the germline ends. The V gene's germline CDR1 is MNHNY and CDR2 SVGAGI (reference sequence).

This clone appeared once. V usage is TRBV6-6 and J usage is TRBJ2-7, with 12 bases identical to TRBD1. This CDR3 is built from 14 residues. V gave up 6 bases and J gave up 7 bases; unmatched junction bases: 7. The germline V gene has CDR1 MNHNY and CDR2 SVGAGI (reference sequence). The CDR3 sequence is CASRMGQGAGEQYF. CDR3 DNA sequence: TGTGCCAGCAGAATGGGACAGGGGGCCGGGGAGCAGTACTTC.

The chain joins TRBV6-5 to TRBJ1-2; 7 bases fit TRBD1. V was clipped by 0 bases and J by 2 bases; unmatched bases: 3. The CDR3 totals 15 residues. Germline CDR1 MNHEY, CDR2 SVGAGI. CDR3 sequence reads: CASSYSGQLNYGYTF. The CDR3 DNA follows: TGTGCCAGCAGTTACTCGGGACAGCTCAACTATGGCTACACCTTC.

The chain joins TRBV6-4 to TRBJ2-1; tentatively, D is TRBD2 (6 bases). Germline assignment: CDR1 MRHNA and CDR2 SNTAGT. V lost 5 bases and J lost 2, with 7 bases in between. The CDR3 consists of 13 residues. The CDR3 is CASSPGAYNEQFF. The CDR3 nucleotides read TGTGCCAGCAGTCCGGGGGCCTACAATGAGCAGTTCTTC.

This clone appeared a few times. The CDR3 is CASSQVPPGLYGYTF. The CDR3 DNA sequence: TGCGCCAGCAGCCAAGTTCCACCAGGACTTTATGGCTACACCTTC. The chain is built from TRBV4-3 and TRBJ1-2, with unresolved D. Per germline, CDR1 LGHNA and CDR2 YSLEER. The CDR3 is 15 amino acids. Trimming took off 1 base at V and 5 bases at J, with 14 bases between the two ends.

V usage is TRBV4-1 and J usage is TRBJ2-7, with D unresolved. Germline assignment: CDR1 MGHRA and CDR2 YSYEKL. This CDR3 has 15 amino acids. V lost 1 base and J 2 bases, leaving 12 bases between the germline ends. The CDR3 DNA reads TGCGCCAGCAGCCAAGTAGGAGACCCGACCTACGAGCAGTACTTC. Amino acid sequence: CASSQVGDPTYEQYF.

This sequence joins TRBV11-3 and TRBJ2-5; 9 bases are a match to TRBD1. The end of the DNA is better explained by TRBJ2-7, so the J call may be wrong. Per germline, CDR1 SGHNT and CDR2 YENEEA. The CDR3 spans 14 residues. CDR3 protein: CASSGGQGSYEQYF. In nucleotides, the CDR3 is TGTGCCAGCAGCGGGGGACAGGGATCCTACGAGCAGTACTTC.